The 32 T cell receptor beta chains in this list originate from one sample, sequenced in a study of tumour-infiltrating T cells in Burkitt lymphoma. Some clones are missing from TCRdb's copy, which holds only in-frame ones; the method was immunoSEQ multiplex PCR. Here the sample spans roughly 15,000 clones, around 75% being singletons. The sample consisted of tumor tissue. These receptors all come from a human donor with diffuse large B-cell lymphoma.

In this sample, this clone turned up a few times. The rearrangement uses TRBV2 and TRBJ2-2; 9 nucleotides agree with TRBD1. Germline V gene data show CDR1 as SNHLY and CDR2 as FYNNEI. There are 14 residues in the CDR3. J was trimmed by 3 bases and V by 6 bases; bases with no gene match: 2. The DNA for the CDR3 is TGTGCCAGCAGAGGACAGGGGTACACCGGGGAGCTGTTTTTT. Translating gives CASRGQGYTGELFF. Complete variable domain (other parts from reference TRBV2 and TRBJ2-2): EPEVTQTPSHQVTQMGQEVILRCVPISNHLYFYWYRQILGQKVEFLVSFYNNEISEKSEIFDDQFSVERPDGSNFTLKIRSTKLEDSAMYFCASRGQGYTGELFFGEGSRLTVL.

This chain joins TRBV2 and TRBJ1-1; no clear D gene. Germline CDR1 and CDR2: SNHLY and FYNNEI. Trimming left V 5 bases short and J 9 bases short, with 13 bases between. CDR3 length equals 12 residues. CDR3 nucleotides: TGTGCCAGCAGTCCCGACTTGGCCCAAGCTTTCTTT. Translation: CASSPDLAQAFF. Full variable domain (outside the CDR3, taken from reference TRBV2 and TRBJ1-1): EPEVTQTPSHQVTQMGQEVILRCVPISNHLYFYWYRQILGQKVEFLVSFYNNEISEKSEIFDDQFSVERPDGSNFTLKIRSTKLEDSAMYFCASSPDLAQAFFGQGTRLTVV.

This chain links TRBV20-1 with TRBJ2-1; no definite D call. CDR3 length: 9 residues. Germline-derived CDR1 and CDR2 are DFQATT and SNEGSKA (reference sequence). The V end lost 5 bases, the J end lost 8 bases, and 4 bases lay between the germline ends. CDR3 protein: CSAGDEQFF. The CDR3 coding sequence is TGCAGTGCTGGGGATGAGCAGTTCTTC.

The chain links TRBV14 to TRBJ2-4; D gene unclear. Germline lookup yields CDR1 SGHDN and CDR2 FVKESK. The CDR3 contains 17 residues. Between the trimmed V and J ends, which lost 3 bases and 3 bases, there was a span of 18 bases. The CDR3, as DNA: TGTGCCAGCAGCCAGGCCCCGTTGCGGCGACACAAAAACATTCAGTACTTC. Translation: CASSQAPLRRHKNIQYF.

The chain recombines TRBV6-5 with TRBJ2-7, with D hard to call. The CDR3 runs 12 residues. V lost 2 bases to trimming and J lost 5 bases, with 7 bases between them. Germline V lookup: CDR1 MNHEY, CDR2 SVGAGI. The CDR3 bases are TGTGCCAGCAGTTACAGTCAAAACGAGCAGTACTTC. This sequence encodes CASSYSQNEQYF.

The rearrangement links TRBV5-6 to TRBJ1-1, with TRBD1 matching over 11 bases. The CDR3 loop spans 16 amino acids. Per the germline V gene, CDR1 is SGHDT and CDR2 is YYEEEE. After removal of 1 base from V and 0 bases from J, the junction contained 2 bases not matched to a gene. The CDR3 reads CASSLWTGGVNTEAFF. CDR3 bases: TGTGCCAGCAGCTTGTGGACAGGGGGCGTGAACACTGAAGCTTTCTTT.

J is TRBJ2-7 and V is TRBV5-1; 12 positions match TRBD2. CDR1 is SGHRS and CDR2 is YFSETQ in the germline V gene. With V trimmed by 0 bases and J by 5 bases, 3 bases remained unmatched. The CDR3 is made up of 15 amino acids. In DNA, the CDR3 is TGCGCCAGCAGCTTGGGACTAGCGGGAGCGGACGAGCAGTACGTC. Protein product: CASSLGLAGADEQYV.

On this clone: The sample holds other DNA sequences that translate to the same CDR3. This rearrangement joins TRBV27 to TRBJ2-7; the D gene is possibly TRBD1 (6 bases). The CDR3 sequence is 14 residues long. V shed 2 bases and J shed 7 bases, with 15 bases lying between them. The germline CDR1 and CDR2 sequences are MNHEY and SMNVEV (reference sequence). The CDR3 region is CASSLGTGRGEQYF. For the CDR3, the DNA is TGTGCCAGCAGTTTAGGGACCGGAAGGGGGGAGCAGTACTTC.

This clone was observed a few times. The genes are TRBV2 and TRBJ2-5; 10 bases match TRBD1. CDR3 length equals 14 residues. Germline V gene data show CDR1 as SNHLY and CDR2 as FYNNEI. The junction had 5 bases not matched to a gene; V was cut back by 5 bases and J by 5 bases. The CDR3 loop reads CASSWGQGRETQYF. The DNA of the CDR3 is TGTGCCAGCAGTTGGGGACAGGGGCGGGAGACCCAGTACTTC.

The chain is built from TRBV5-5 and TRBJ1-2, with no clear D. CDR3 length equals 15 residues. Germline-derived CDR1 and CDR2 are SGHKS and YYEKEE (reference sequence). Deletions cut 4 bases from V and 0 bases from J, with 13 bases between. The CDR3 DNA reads TGTGCCAGCAGCCAACCCACGCAACCTAACTATGGCTACACCTTC. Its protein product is CASSQPTQPNYGYTF.

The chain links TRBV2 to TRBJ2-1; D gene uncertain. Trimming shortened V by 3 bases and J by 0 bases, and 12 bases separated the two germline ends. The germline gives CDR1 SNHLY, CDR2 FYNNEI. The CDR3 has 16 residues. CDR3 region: CASSDIAVSSYNEQFF. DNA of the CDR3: TGTGCCAGCAGTGATATTGCGGTAAGCTCCTACAATGAGCAGTTCTTC.

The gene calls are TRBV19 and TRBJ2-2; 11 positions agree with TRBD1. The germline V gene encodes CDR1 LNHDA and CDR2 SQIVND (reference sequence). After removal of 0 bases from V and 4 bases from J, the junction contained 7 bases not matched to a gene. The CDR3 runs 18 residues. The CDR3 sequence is CASSIDPPGTGGTGELFF. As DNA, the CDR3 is TGTGCCAGTAGTATAGATCCTCCTGGGACAGGGGGCACCGGGGAGCTGTTTTTT.

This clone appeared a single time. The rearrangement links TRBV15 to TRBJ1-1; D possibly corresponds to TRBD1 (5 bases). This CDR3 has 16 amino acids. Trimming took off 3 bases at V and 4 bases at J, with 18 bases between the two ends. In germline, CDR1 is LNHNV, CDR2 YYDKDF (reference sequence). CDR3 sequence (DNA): TGTGCCACCAGCAGGGGGGTTCGTCGGCTTGGCACTGAAGCTTTCTTT. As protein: CATSRGVRRLGTEAFF. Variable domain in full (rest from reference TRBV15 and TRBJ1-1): DAMVIQNPRYQVTQFGKPVTLSCSQTLNHNVMYWYQQKSSQAPKLLFHYYDKDFNNEADTPDNFQSRRPNTSFCFLDIRSPGLGDTAMYLCATSRGVRRLGTEAFFGQGTRLTVV.

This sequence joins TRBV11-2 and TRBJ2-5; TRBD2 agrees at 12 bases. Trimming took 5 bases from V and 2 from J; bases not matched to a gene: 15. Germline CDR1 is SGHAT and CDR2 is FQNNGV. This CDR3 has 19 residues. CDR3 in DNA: TGTGCCAGCAGCCACAGGGGCGCATGGACTAGCGGGATTCAAGAGACCCAGTACTTC. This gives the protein CASSHRGAWTSGIQETQYF.

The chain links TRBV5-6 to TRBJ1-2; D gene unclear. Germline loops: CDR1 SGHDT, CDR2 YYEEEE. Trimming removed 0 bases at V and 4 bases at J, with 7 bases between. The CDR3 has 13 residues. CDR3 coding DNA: TGTGCCAGCAGCTTGGGCAGCAGCTATGGCTACACCTTC. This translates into CASSLGSSYGYTF.

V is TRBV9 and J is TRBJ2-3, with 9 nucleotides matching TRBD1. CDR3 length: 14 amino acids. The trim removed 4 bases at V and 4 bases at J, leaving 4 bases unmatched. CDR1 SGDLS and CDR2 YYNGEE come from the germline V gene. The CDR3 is CASSRDRVADTQYF. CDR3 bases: TGTGCCAGCAGCCGGGACAGGGTCGCAGATACGCAGTATTTT.

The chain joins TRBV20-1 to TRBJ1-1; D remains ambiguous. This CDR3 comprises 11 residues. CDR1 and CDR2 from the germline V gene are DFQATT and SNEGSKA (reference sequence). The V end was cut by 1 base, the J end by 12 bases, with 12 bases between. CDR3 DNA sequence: TGCAGTGCTAGAGGACCTTCGGGGACTTTCTTT. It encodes CSARGPSGTFF.

CDR3 DNA sequence: TGCAGCGTTGCACCGGGTGGCGTCACTGAAGCTTTCTTT. Its translation: CSVAPGGVTEAFF. The V gene is TRBV29-1, the J gene TRBJ1-1, with no clear D. From germline, CDR1 is SQVTM and CDR2 ANQGSEA. The CDR3 is made up of 13 amino acids. V dropped 4 bases and J dropped 4 bases, with 13 bases sitting between them.

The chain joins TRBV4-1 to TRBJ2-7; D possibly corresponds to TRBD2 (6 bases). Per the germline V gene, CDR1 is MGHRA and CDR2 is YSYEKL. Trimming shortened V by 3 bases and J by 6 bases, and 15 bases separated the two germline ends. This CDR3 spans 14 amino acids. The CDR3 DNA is TGCGCCAGCAGCCATGCCCCGGCGGGGCCCGAGCAGTACGTC. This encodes CASSHAPAGPEQYV.

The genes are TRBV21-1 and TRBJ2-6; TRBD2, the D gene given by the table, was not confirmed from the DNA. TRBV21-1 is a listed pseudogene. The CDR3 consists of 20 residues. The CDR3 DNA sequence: TGTGCCAGCAGCAAAGCCAGCCTAGCGGGAGTGAATCCTGGGGCCAACGTCCTGACTTTC. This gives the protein CASSKASLAGVNPGANVLTF.

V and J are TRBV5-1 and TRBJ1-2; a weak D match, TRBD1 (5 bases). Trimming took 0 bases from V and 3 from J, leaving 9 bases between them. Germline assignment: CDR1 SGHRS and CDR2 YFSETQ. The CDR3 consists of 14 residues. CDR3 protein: CASSLGGSDYGYTF. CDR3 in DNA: TGCGCCAGCAGCTTGGGGGGGTCGGACTATGGCTACACCTTC.

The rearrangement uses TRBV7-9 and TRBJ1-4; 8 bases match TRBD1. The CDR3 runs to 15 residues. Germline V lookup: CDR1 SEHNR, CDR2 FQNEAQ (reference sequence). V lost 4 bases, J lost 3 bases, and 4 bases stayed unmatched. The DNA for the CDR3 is TGTGCCAGCAGCTCGGGACAGGCGCCTAATGAAAAACTGTTTTTT. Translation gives CASSSGQAPNEKLFF. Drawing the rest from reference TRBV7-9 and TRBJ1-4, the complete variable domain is DTGVSQNPRHKITKRGQNVTFRCDPISEHNRLYWYRQTLGQGPEFLTYFQNEAQLEKSRLLSDRFSAERPKGSFSTLEIQRTEQGDSAMYLCASSSGQAPNEKLFFGSGTQLSVL.

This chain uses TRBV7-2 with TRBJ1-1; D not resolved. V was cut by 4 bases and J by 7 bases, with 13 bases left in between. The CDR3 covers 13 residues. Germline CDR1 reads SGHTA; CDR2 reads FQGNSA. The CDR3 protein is CASSSHFGVEAFF. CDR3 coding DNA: TGTGCCAGCAGCTCGCACTTTGGGGTTGAAGCTTTCTTT.

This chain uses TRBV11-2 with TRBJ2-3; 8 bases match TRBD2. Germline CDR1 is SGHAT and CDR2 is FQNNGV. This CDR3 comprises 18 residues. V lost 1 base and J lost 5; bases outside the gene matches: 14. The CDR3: CASSLGGAGGAIRDTQYF. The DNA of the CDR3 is TGTGCCAGCAGCTTAGGTGGGGCGGGAGGAGCGATTCGAGATACGCAGTATTTT.

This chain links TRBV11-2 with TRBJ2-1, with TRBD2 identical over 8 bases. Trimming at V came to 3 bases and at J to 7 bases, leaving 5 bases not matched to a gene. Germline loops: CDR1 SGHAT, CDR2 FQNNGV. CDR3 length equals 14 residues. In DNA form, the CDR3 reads TGTGCCAGCAGCTTTGGACTAGCTTGGAATGAGCAGTTCTTC. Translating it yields CASSFGLAWNEQFF.

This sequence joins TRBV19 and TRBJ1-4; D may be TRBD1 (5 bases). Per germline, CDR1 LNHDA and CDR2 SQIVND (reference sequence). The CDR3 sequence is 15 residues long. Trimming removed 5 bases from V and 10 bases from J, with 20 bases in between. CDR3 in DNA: TGTGCCAGTAGTGGCGGACGGGACTTATTATCAAAACTGTTTTTT. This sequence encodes CASSGGRDLLSKLFF.

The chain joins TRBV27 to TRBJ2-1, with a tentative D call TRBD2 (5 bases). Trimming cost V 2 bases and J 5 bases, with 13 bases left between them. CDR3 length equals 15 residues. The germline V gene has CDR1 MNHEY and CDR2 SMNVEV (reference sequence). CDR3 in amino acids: CASSLGGLDDNEQFF. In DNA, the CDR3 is TGTGCCAGCAGTTTAGGAGGACTTGACGACAATGAGCAGTTCTTC.

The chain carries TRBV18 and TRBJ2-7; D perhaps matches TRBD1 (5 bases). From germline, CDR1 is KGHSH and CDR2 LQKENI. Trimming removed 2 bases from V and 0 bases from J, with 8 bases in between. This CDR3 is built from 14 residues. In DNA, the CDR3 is TGTGCCAGCTCACCATCGGACATCTCCTACGAGCAGTACGTC. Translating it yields CASSPSDISYEQYV.

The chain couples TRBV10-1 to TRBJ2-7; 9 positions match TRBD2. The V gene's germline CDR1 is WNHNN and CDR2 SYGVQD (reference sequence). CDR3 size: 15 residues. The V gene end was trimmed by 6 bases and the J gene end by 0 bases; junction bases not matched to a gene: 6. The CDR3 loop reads CASRRQREVSYEQYF. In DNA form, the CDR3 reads TGCGCCAGCAGGCGCCAGCGGGAGGTCTCCTACGAGCAGTACTTC.

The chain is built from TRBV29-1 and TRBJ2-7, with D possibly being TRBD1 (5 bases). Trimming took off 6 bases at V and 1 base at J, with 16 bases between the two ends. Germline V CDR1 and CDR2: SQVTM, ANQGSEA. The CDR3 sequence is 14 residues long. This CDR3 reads CSVRNRLASYEQYF. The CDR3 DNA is TGCAGCGTCCGAAACAGGTTGGCTTCCTACGAGCAGTACTTC.

The CDR3: CASLRTGRAFYNEQFF. CDR3 sequence (DNA): TGTGCCAGCCTCCGTACCGGGAGGGCCTTCTACAATGAGCAGTTCTTC. J is TRBJ2-1 and V is TRBV27, with 8 bases that match TRBD2. Germline V gives CDR1 MNHEY, CDR2 SMNVEV (reference sequence). This CDR3 spans 16 amino acids. The trim removed 8 bases at V and 3 bases at J, leaving 12 bases unmatched.

Written as DNA, the CDR3 is TGTGCCAGCAGTGAGACTGCTAGTGGCTACACCTTC. Its protein product is CASSETASGYTF. The chain uses TRBV2 and TRBJ1-2; D remains ambiguous. The germline V and J ends were trimmed by 3 bases and 7 bases, with 9 bases remaining between them. The CDR3 is 12 residues long. Germline-derived CDR1 and CDR2 are SNHLY and FYNNEI.